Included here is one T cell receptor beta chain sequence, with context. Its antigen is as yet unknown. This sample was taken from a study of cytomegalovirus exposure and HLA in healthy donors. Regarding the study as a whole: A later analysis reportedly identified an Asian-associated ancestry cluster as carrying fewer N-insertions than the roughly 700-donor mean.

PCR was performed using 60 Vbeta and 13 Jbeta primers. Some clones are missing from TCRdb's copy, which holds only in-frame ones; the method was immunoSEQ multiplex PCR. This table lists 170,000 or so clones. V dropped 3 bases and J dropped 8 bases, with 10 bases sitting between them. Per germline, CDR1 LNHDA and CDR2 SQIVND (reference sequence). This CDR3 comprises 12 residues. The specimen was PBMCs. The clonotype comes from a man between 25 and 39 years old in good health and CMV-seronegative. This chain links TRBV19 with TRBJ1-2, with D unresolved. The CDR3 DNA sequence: TGTGCCAGTAGTATTCGCGACTTCGGCTACACCTTC. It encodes CASSIRDFGYTF.